This entry describes one T cell receptor beta chain. The antigen remains undetermined. The CD8+CD4-CCR7+CD45RA+ phenotype defined the sorted naive CD8 T cells. Using its own MiXCR run on the PCR reads, TCRdb lists one record per CDR3 protein. The table has roughly 50,000 distinct CDR3 sequences, almost 25% seen once. Germline loops: CDR1 MNHEY, CDR2 SMNVEV (reference sequence). Trimming removed 5 bases at V and 1 base at J, with 18 bases between. CDR3 size: 18 residues. This record comes from a study of molecular identifiers for immune sequencing clone quantification. Whole-study findings and limits: Whereas naive cells kept under 1% of molecules in clones above 20 RNA copies, such clones held over 97% in effectors. Sizes of clones that are highly expanded could be underestimated (if identical TCR molecules share a barcode).

The sequence derives from a human donor in good health. Some libraries in this study had Jurkat cell RNA spiked in. The chain employs TRBV27 and TRBJ2-6; D possibly corresponds to TRBD1 (6 bases). Input material: naive CD8+ T cells from blood, with Jurkat cell RNA spiked in. Subset here: FACS-sorted CD8+CD4-CCR7+CD45RA+ naive T cells. DNA of the CDR3: TGTGCCAGCAGTCGCAGGGGAAGGGGTGGGTCTGGGGCCAACGTCCTGACTTTC. This encodes CASSRRGRGGSGANVLTF.